Following are 2 T cell receptor beta chains from one sample sequenced in a study of T cells in tumors and immune-related adverse events. The data were produced by immunoSEQ multiplex PCR, yet TCRdb's version contains in-frame clones alone and is incomplete. The data show fewer than 900 clones, approximately 87% seen once. Source: kidney tissue, taken from a patient treated with anti-PD-1 therapy. The receptors come from a female donor with metastatic renal cell carcinoma.

This clone is hyperexpanded within its sample. The sample carries other DNA sequences with the same CDR3. This chain connects TRBV7-9 to TRBJ1-1; TRBD1 is a possible D gene (6 bases). V was trimmed by 4 bases and J by 0 bases, leaving 12 bases between them. Germline V gene data show CDR1 as SEHNR and CDR2 as FQNEAQ (reference sequence). The CDR3 loop spans 15 amino acids. The CDR3 here is CASSSAGHLNTEAFF. DNA of the CDR3: TGTGCCAGCAGCTCAGCGGGACACCTGAACACTGAAGCTTTCTTT.

The gene calls are TRBV5-4 and TRBJ2-1; D may be TRBD2 (6 bases). The CDR3 is made up of 14 amino acids. Trimming took off 2 bases at V and 5 bases at J, with 11 bases between the two ends. Germline assignment: CDR1 SGHNT and CDR2 YYREEE (reference sequence). The CDR3 sequence: CASSFRTTNNEQFF. CDR3 nucleotides: TGTGCCAGCAGCTTCCGGACTACCAACAATGAGCAGTTCTTC.